The clone carrying this T cell receptor (beta chain) was detected ten times or more. Its antigen remains unidentified. This CDR3 contains 11 residues. V was clipped by 4 bases and J by 7 bases, with 7 bases between them. These data come from a study of response to subunit inactivated influenza vaccine. Points from the study as a whole: T cells newly recruited by each seasonal influenza vaccination are few, the authors suggested.

Each CDR3 protein gets one entry after TCRdb re-called the RT-PCR reads with MiXCR. The data show a few hundred thousand distinct CDR3 sequences, approximately 14% seen once. This material consisted of PBMCs from blood, taken 11 to 12 days after vaccination. The chain is built from TRBV12-3 or TRBV12-4 and TRBJ1-1; D is unclear. The TCR originated in a man aged 45-65 years who received an inactivated influenza vaccine. The CDR3 bases are TGTGCCAGCAGTTACGGCGGTGAAGCTTTCTTT. Its translation: CASSYGGEAFF.